This T cell receptor (beta chain) comes out of a study of blood T cell repertoires in COVID-19. Overall study context: The United States, Italy and Spain were the sources of the acute and convalescent COVID-19 samples. Nucleic acid was either cDNA or gDNA, and it came from T cells, B-cell-depleted T cells, or PBMCs.

The CDR3 extends over 15 amino acids. The trim removed 4 bases at V and 1 base at J, leaving 6 bases unmatched. Germline CDR1 reads SEHNR; CDR2 reads FQNEAQ (reference sequence). Original processing notes: Estimation of nucleated cell counts relied on the amplification of reference gene primers. The assay was immunoSEQ multiplex PCR, and TCRdb's table has in-frame clones only and misses some. V and J calls and clone size are those listed in that table; D and trimming were worked out from the DNA. The repertoire holds under 80,000 clones, with over 75% as singletons. The sequence was obtained from a human donor in a cohort sampled during active COVID-19. Sequenced sample: peripheral blood. The gene calls are TRBV7-9 and TRBJ1-1, with 7 bases fitting TRBD1. The CDR3 loop is CASSSHRGRNTEAFF. The DNA of the CDR3 is TGTGCCAGCAGCTCCCACAGGGGCCGGAACACTGAAGCTTTCTTT.